A single sample is the source of the 9 T cell receptor beta chains below, sequenced in a study of blood T cell repertoires in COVID-19. Only in-frame clones appear in the TCRdb table, and some are missing; sequencing was by immunoSEQ multiplex PCR. The sample shows roughly 150,000 clones, approximately 84% of them seen only once. Sequenced material: PBMCs or T cells enriched from blood (not recorded which). All receptors come from a middle-aged woman with acute COVID-19.

V gene TRBV6-1 combines with J gene TRBJ1-4; D uncertain. V was pared by 1 base and J by 0 bases, with 9 bases between. The CDR3 sequence is 16 residues long. Germline V gene lookup returns CDR1 MNHNS and CDR2 SASEGT. The CDR3 DNA reads TGTGCCAGCAGTGAAGGGCAGTTTGCAACTAATGAAAAACTGTTTTTT. As protein: CASSEGQFATNEKLFF.

The chain recombines TRBV7-6 with TRBJ1-2; 8 positions agree with TRBD1. CDR1 and CDR2 (germline): SGHVS, FNYEAQ. This CDR3 has 14 residues. V trimming: 1 base; J trimming: 4 bases; junction bases outside the gene matches: 2. CDR3 sequence: CASSLGQGSYGYTF. DNA of the CDR3: TGTGCCAGCAGCTTAGGACAGGGGAGCTATGGCTACACCTTC.

The V gene is TRBV3-1 (or the pseudogene TRBV3-2), the J gene TRBJ2-5; TRBD2 matches 11 bases. The V and J ends lost 7 bases and 1 base, in that order; junction bases with no gene match: 11. The CDR3 is made up of 17 amino acids. Germline V gene lookup returns CDR1 LGHDT and CDR2 YNNKEL (reference sequence). CDR3 loop: CASNEYSGTSGQETQYF. As DNA, the CDR3 is TGTGCCAGCAACGAATATTCCGGGACTAGCGGCCAAGAGACCCAGTACTTC.

The chain recombines TRBV19 with TRBJ2-1, with 12 bases lining up with TRBD1. This CDR3 has 16 amino acids. The germline V gene has CDR1 LNHDA and CDR2 SQIVND (reference sequence). With V trimmed by 3 bases and J by 7 bases, 7 bases remained unmatched. CDR3 sequence: CASSMGGQGAKNEQFF. The CDR3 DNA follows: TGTGCCAGTAGTATGGGGGGACAGGGGGCGAAGAATGAGCAGTTCTTC.

Concerning this clone itself: The same CDR3 also results from other DNA sequences found in this sample. The chain recombines TRBV7-3 with TRBJ2-5; D gene unclear. The V end lost 0 bases, the J end lost 2 bases, and 4 bases lay between the germline ends. The CDR3 sequence is 13 residues long. Germline CDR1 reads SGHTA; CDR2 reads FQGTGA. CDR3 residues: CASSLTRQETQYF. CDR3 nucleotide sequence: TGTGCCAGCAGCTTAACACGGCAAGAGACCCAGTACTTC.

The chain couples TRBV6-2 or TRBV6-3 to TRBJ2-2; TRBD2 aligns across 12 bases. This CDR3 is 20 amino acids long. Germline CDR1 MNHEY, CDR2 SVGEGT. After removal of 5 bases from V and 4 bases from J, the junction contained 17 bases not matched to a gene. The CDR3 spells CASSQIRSSGRAGSTGELFF. In nucleotides, the CDR3 is TGTGCCAGCAGTCAGATTCGATCTAGCGGGAGGGCCGGTAGCACCGGGGAGCTGTTTTTT.

CDR3 sequence reads: CASSLRLAGRNEQFF. CDR3 nucleotide sequence: TGTGCCAGCAGCTTAAGACTAGCGGGACGCAATGAGCAGTTCTTC. The chain joins TRBV5-4 to TRBJ2-1; 11 nucleotides align to TRBD2. The CDR3 runs 15 residues. Germline V lookup: CDR1 SGHNT, CDR2 YYREEE (reference sequence). Trimming took 2 bases from V and 6 from J; bases not matched to a gene: 4.

The chain has TRBV11-2 and TRBJ2-2; 15 bases fit TRBD2. CDR1 is SGHAT and CDR2 is FQNNGV in the germline V gene. The V gene end was trimmed by 5 bases and the J gene end by 5 bases; junction bases not matched to a gene: 3. This CDR3 comprises 16 residues. The CDR3 sequence: CASSLGLAGGTGELFF. The CDR3, as DNA: TGTGCCAGCAGCCTTGGACTAGCGGGAGGGACCGGGGAGCTGTTTTTT.

Worth noting for this clone: Mismatch with germline at one junction end may stem from a read error. This sequence joins TRBV6-5 and TRBJ1-4; D is unclear. Germline CDR1 is MNHEY and CDR2 is SVGAGI. This CDR3 region has 13 residues. CDR3 nucleotide sequence: TGTGTCAGCAGTTACTATTCGAATGAAAAACTGTTTTTT. The encoded protein is CVSSYYSNEKLFF.